One sample yielded the 2 T cell receptor beta chains listed below, sequenced in a study of shared clonotypes between healthy human individuals. Some clones are missing from TCRdb's copy, which holds only in-frame ones; the method was immunoSEQ multiplex PCR. The repertoire holds some 530,000 clones, with approximately 84% as singletons. Sequenced material: PBMCs. The receptors come from a woman aged 40 to 50 in good health. Some clones in this sample may be carry-over from other donors' samples.

The chain joins TRBV7-2 to TRBJ2-7, with 7 bases aligning to TRBD2. The trim removed 1 base at V and 5 bases at J, leaving 5 bases unmatched. This CDR3 has 14 amino acids. From germline, CDR1 is SGHTA and CDR2 FQGNSA. DNA of the CDR3: TGTGCCAGCAGCTTAGGCCCAGGGACTAACGAGCAGTACTTC. Translation gives CASSLGPGTNEQYF.

Worth noting for this clone: A read error is the likely source, as a far larger clone sits one nucleotide away. This sample includes further DNA sequences coding for the same CDR3. The rearrangement uses TRBV4-3 and TRBJ1-2, with D tentatively TRBD1 (5 bases). Trimming stripped 0 bases from V and 3 bases from J, with 11 bases between. The CDR3 sequence is 15 residues long. The germline gives CDR1 LGHNA, CDR2 YSLEER. CDR3 loop: CASSQDGTGDYGYTF. As DNA, the CDR3 is TGCGCCAGCAGCCAAGATGGGACGGGGGACTATGGCTACACCTTC.